This passage covers 14 T cell receptor beta chains from one sample sequenced in a study of blood T cell repertoires in COVID-19. TCRdb keeps only in-frame clones here, not all; method: immunoSEQ multiplex PCR. The sample contains 95,000 to 100,000 clones, about nine tenths of which appear only once. The specimen was peripheral blood. These receptors were collected from a man aged 50-59 years with acute or convalescent COVID-19.

The gene calls are TRBV29-1 and TRBJ2-7; 7 nucleotides line up with TRBD2. Losses at the gene ends were 7 bases for V and 2 bases for J; bases not matched to a gene: 17. The CDR3 sequence is 16 residues long. The germline gives CDR1 SQVTM, CDR2 ANQGSEA. CDR3 in DNA: TGCAGCGCATCCAAGGGGCCAGCTAGCGGCACCTACGAGCAGTACTTC. It encodes CSASKGPASGTYEQYF.

A single count supports this clone. V and J are TRBV24-1 and TRBJ2-2; 7 bases are a match to TRBD2. CDR1 is KGHDR, CDR2 SFDVKD, per germline. Trimming at V came to 3 bases and at J to 0 bases, leaving 3 bases not matched to a gene. This CDR3 is built from 16 residues. The CDR3 DNA follows: TGTGCCACCAGTGATCCCAGCGGGGCGAACACCGGGGAGCTGTTTTTT. Its translation is CATSDPSGANTGELFF.

For the CDR3, the DNA is TGTGCCAGCAGCCGAACGGGGTTCTCCTACAATGAGCAGTTCTTC. The encoded protein is CASSRTGFSYNEQFF. The chain couples TRBV7-9 to TRBJ2-1; D perhaps matches TRBD2 (5 bases). The V end lost 5 bases, the J end lost 0 bases, and 11 bases lay between the germline ends. The CDR3 runs 15 residues. The V gene's germline CDR1 is SEHNR and CDR2 FQNEAQ (reference sequence).

The V call is TRBV6-1, the J call TRBJ1-4, with a weak D call TRBD1 (6 bases). Looked up from germline, CDR1 is MNHNS and CDR2 is SASEGT. The V gene lost 0 bases and the J gene lost 4 bases, with 15 bases spanning the gap. This CDR3 comprises 17 residues. The CDR3 reads CASSEARGGPRNEKLFF. The CDR3 DNA follows: TGTGCCAGCAGTGAAGCGCGGGGGGGCCCTCGTAATGAAAAACTGTTTTTT.

The CDR3 loop is CASSSRGYEQYF. Written as DNA, the CDR3 is TGTGCCAGCAGCTCCCGGGGCTACGAGCAGTACTTC. The chain has TRBV11-1 and TRBJ2-7; weak D call: TRBD2 (5 bases). The CDR3 has 12 residues. Trimming left V 4 bases short and J 3 bases short, with 7 bases between. CDR1 is SGHAT and CDR2 is FQDESV in the germline V gene (reference sequence).

The chain couples TRBV5-1 to TRBJ2-7; 8 nucleotides agree with TRBD1. V shed 3 bases, J shed 2 bases, and the junction held 13 bases outside the gene matches. Germline V gene sequence: CDR1 SGHRS, CDR2 YFSETQ. This CDR3 is 17 amino acids long. Here the CDR3 DNA reads TGCGCCAGCAGCTGGGCTATGAAGGACAGGGTAGCCTACGAGCAGTACTTC. Translated, it gives CASSWAMKDRVAYEQYF.

The genes are TRBV30 and TRBJ1-2; unclear D gene. The V gene's germline CDR1 is GTSNPN and CDR2 SVGIG (reference sequence). Deletions cut 0 bases from V and 8 bases from J, with 10 bases between. The CDR3 runs 12 residues. CDR3 bases: TGTGCCTGGAGTGTACGGGTGCGGGGCTACACCTTC. Encoded protein: CAWSVRVRGYTF.

The gene calls are TRBV9 and TRBJ2-2; 11 bases agree with TRBD1. This CDR3 contains 17 residues. V lost 3 bases to trimming and J lost 0 bases; unmatched junction nucleotides: 4. Germline CDR1 and CDR2: SGDLS and YYNGEE. The CDR3 loop is CASSAPGQGANTGELFF. The DNA for the CDR3 is TGTGCCAGCAGCGCCCCGGGACAGGGGGCGAACACCGGGGAGCTGTTTTTT.

V gene TRBV6-6 combines with J gene TRBJ2-3, with 9 bases aligning to TRBD1. The CDR3 consists of 15 residues. Germline CDR1 reads MNHNY; CDR2 reads SVGAGI (reference sequence). The V and J ends lost 6 bases and 0 bases, in that order; junction bases with no gene match: 4. Here the CDR3 DNA reads TGTGCCAGCAGCCCCGGGACAGGGAGCACAGATACGCAGTATTTT. Translation: CASSPGTGSTDTQYF.

The J gene is TRBJ2-5, the V gene TRBV27; 7 bases fit TRBD2. Germline V gene sequence: CDR1 MNHEY, CDR2 SMNVEV (reference sequence). After removal of 5 bases from V and 2 bases from J, the junction contained 2 bases not matched to a gene. This CDR3 is built from 13 residues. In DNA form, the CDR3 reads TGTGCCAGCAGTCAGCGGGGACAAGAGACCCAGTACTTC. Translating it yields CASSQRGQETQYF.

The rearrangement links TRBV24-1 to TRBJ2-7, with D possibly being TRBD1 (6 bases). CDR1 is KGHDR and CDR2 is SFDVKD in the germline V gene. Deletions cut 0 bases from V and 9 bases from J, with 8 bases between. There are 12 residues in the CDR3. This CDR3 is CATSDLGQPQYF. DNA for the CDR3: TGTGCCACCAGTGATTTGGGACAGCCGCAGTACTTC.

V usage is TRBV28 and J usage is TRBJ1-3; TRBD1 agrees at 8 bases. CDR3 size: 15 residues. Losses at the gene ends were 6 bases for V and 4 bases for J; bases not matched to a gene: 8. Germline CDR1 is MDHEN and CDR2 is SYDVKM. The CDR3 sequence: CASSSRTGLGNTIYF. The CDR3 DNA sequence: TGTGCCAGCAGCTCCCGGACAGGGCTAGGAAACACCATATATTTT.

This clone turned up a few times. The chain joins TRBV5-1 to TRBJ1-3, with D tentatively TRBD1 (6 bases). The V end was cut by 2 bases, the J end by 10 bases, with 16 bases between. This CDR3 has 14 residues. CDR1 and CDR2 (germline): SGHRS, YFSETQ. The DNA for the CDR3 is TGCGCCAGCAGCTTAACGACAGGCGTGCAAACCATATATTTT. Translated, it gives CASSLTTGVQTIYF.

The V gene is TRBV18, the J gene TRBJ1-1, with 7 bases aligning to TRBD1. Losses at the gene ends were 5 bases for V and 0 bases for J; bases not matched to a gene: 0. Germline V gene data show CDR1 as KGHSH and CDR2 as LQKENI. CDR3 length equals 13 residues. In nucleotides, the CDR3 is TGTGCCAGCTCAGGGACAGTGAACACTGAAGCTTTCTTT. It is translated as CASSGTVNTEAFF.